This TCR beta chain was recovered during a study of blood T cell repertoires in COVID-19. Overall study: There were acute and convalescent COVID-19 samples, and they came from the United States, Italy and Spain.

The sample holds one count of this clone. Original processing methods: Estimated nucleated cell counts came from reference gene primer amplification. The protocol was immunoSEQ multiplex PCR, while the TCRdb copy is restricted to in-frame clones and leaves out a portion. That table is the source of V, J and clone size, and D and trimming were worked out from the DNA. Counted here are a few hundred thousand clones, about 88% occurring once; the ten biggest clones make up 1.4% to 1.5%. Cohort placement rested on clinical history that participants reported themselves. With 5 bases removed from V and 4 bases from J, the gap between germline ends came to 12 bases. The V gene's germline CDR1 is MGHDK and CDR2 SYGVNS. The CDR3 contains 14 residues.

The sequenced sample was PBMCs or T cells enriched from blood (not recorded which). The source of this sequence is a woman aged 18-30 years who had been exposed to COVID-19. The chain combines TRBV25-1 with TRBJ1-5; D possibly corresponds to TRBD1 (6 bases). CDR3: CASSNRVQNQPQHF. For the CDR3, the DNA is TGTGCCAGCAGTAACAGGGTACAGAATCAGCCCCAGCATTTT.